This TCR beta chain comes out of a study of cytomegalovirus exposure and HLA in healthy donors. Regarding the study as a whole: There were 164 TCR beta chains listed as cytomegalovirus-associated. The TCR clusters that emerged in the first cohort tended, a later analysis found, to co-occur in the 120 or so validation repertoires. A few chains tied to CMV proved CMV antigen-specific in vitro.

This clone was seen only a few times. Its antigen is unidentified. This CDR3 comprises 14 residues. The germline V gene has CDR1 MDHEN and CDR2 SYDVKM. The V gene end was trimmed by 6 bases and the J gene end by 5 bases; junction bases not matched to a gene: 5. Among the 120 or so subjects of the validation cohort, separate from the approximately 700-subject first cohort, were the donors. TCRdb's table, derived via immunoSEQ multiplex PCR, lists solely in-frame clones and lacks some. This table has 110,000 to 150,000 clones, roughly 88% appearing once. Input material: PBMCs. The V call is TRBV28, the J call TRBJ1-5; 9 nucleotides agree with TRBD1. The TCR was taken from a woman between 18 and 29 years old in good health and CMV-seropositive. This CDR3 reads CASSPTGGDQPQHF. The CDR3 DNA follows: TGTGCCAGCAGCCCAACAGGGGGCGATCAGCCCCAGCATTTT. The full variable domain, completed using reference TRBV28 and TRBJ1-5, is DVKVTQSSRYLVKRTGEKVFLECVQDMDHENMFWYRQDPGLGLRLIYFSYDVKMKEKGDIPEGYSVSREKKERFSLILESASTNQTSMYLCASSPTGGDQPQHFGDGTRLSIL.